The 15 T cell receptor beta chains listed next were all sequenced from one sample in a study of graft-versus-host responses after intestinal transplantation. TCRdb's table, derived via immunoSEQ multiplex PCR, lists solely in-frame clones and lacks some. Of tens of thousands of clones in the sample, under 85% were seen once. Sequencing used PBMCs, obtained about 1,000 days after transplant. These receptors originate from a human patient who received an intestinal transplant, so some T cells may come from the graft donor.

The V call is TRBV7-9, the J call TRBJ1-6; 7 positions match TRBD1. The CDR3 runs 13 residues. J was trimmed by 4 bases and V by 6 bases; bases with no gene match: 0. Per germline, CDR1 SEHNR and CDR2 FQNEAQ (reference sequence). DNA of the CDR3: TGTGCCAGCAGACAGGGGTATAATTCACCCCTCCACTTT. It yields the protein CASRQGYNSPLHF.

The rearrangement uses TRBV7-9 and TRBJ1-4; TRBD1 is a possible D gene (5 bases). Trimming shortened V by 4 bases and J by 4 bases, and 16 bases separated the two germline ends. This CDR3 is built from 16 residues. Germline V gene data show CDR1 as SEHNR and CDR2 as FQNEAQ (reference sequence). CDR3 coding DNA: TGTGCCAGCAGCTACCCGGAATGGGGCGGTAATGAAAAACTGTTTTTT. Translating gives CASSYPEWGGNEKLFF.

This sequence joins TRBV28 and TRBJ1-6; the D is unclear. From germline, CDR1 is MDHEN and CDR2 SYDVKM. Trimming left V 5 bases short and J 0 bases short, with 14 bases between. CDR3 size: 17 residues. In DNA, the CDR3 is TGTGCCAGCAGTCTTCCCCACGGGTTCTCCTATAATTCACCCCTCCACTTT. Its protein is CASSLPHGFSYNSPLHF.

The chain uses TRBV5-1 and TRBJ1-2; D not resolved. Germline assignment: CDR1 SGHRS and CDR2 YFSETQ. V lost 1 base and J 2 bases, leaving 18 bases between the germline ends. This CDR3 contains 17 residues. The DNA for the CDR3 is TGCGCCAGCAGCTTGATGGTGAGTCAGGTGGACAACTATGGCTACACCTTC. This codes for CASSLMVSQVDNYGYTF.

As to this clone: The same CDR3 is also encoded by other DNA sequences in this sample. The rearrangement uses TRBV6-6 and TRBJ2-7, with 8 bases lining up with TRBD2. Looked up from germline, CDR1 is MNHNY and CDR2 is SVGAGI (reference sequence). The CDR3 runs to 13 residues. Trimming at V came to 2 bases and at J to 3 bases, leaving 0 bases not matched to a gene. The CDR3 sequence is CASSYLAGYEQYF. The CDR3 coding sequence is TGTGCCAGCAGTTACCTAGCGGGCTACGAGCAGTACTTC.

The chain employs TRBV21-1 and TRBJ2-7; the D call TRBD2 from the table was never checked on the DNA. TRBV21-1 is marked as a pseudogene. The length of the CDR3 is 17 residues. CDR3 bases: TGTGCCAGCAGCAAAGGGACTAGCGGGAGGGCCGCCTACGAGCAGTACTTC. Translated, it gives CASSKGTSGRAAYEQYF.

The CDR3 bases are TGCAGCGTTGATACAGGGCACTCCTACGAGCAGTACTTC. Its translation is CSVDTGHSYEQYF. The chain uses TRBV29-1 and TRBJ2-7; TRBD1 might be the D (6 bases). The CDR3 spans 13 residues. The V gene lost 3 bases and the J gene lost 0 bases, with 9 bases spanning the gap. Germline assignment: CDR1 SQVTM and CDR2 ANQGSEA.

The chain has TRBV27 and TRBJ1-1; D is unclear. CDR3 length equals 13 residues. Germline V gives CDR1 MNHEY, CDR2 SMNVEV (reference sequence). Deletions cut 1 base from V and 1 base from J, with 4 bases between. DNA of the CDR3: TGTGCCAGCAGTTTATGGGAGAACACTGAAGCTTTCTTT. Translating gives CASSLWENTEAFF.

J is TRBJ2-1 and V is TRBV2, with 9 bases fitting TRBD2. V was clipped by 5 bases and J by 10 bases; unmatched bases: 9. Germline CDR1 SNHLY, CDR2 FYNNEI. The CDR3 runs to 14 residues. DNA of the CDR3: TGTGCCAGCAGTCGCCTAACCAGCGGGGGGGAGCAGTTCTTC. Protein: CASSRLTSGGEQFF.

V gene TRBV6-6 combines with J gene TRBJ2-7; TRBD1 or TRBD2 may be the D gene (5 bases each). This CDR3 comprises 14 residues. The V gene lost 2 bases and the J gene lost 0 bases, with 8 bases spanning the gap. The germline CDR1 and CDR2 sequences are MNHNY and SVGAGI (reference sequence). CDR3 DNA sequence: TGTGCCAGCAGTTACAGGGACGCCTCCTACGAGCAGTACTTC. It codes for CASSYRDASYEQYF.

This chain uses TRBV7-8 with TRBJ2-7, with D tentatively TRBD1 (6 bases). V dropped 5 bases and J dropped 6 bases, with 17 bases sitting between them. This CDR3 is 14 amino acids long. The germline CDR1 and CDR2 sequences are SGHVS and FQNEAQ. Here the CDR3 reads CASSLRETGSEQYF. In nucleotides, the CDR3 is TGTGCCAGCAGCCTACGAGAGACAGGTTCCGAGCAGTACTTC.

This sequence joins TRBV2 and TRBJ1-1; D possibly corresponds to TRBD1 (6 bases). Germline loops: CDR1 SNHLY, CDR2 FYNNEI. Trimming removed 4 bases at V and 5 bases at J, with 14 bases between. The CDR3 loop spans 14 amino acids. The DNA for the CDR3 is TGTGCCAGCAGTGGGTTGGGGGGGCAAACTGAAGCTTTCTTT. This translates into CASSGLGGQTEAFF.

This chain joins TRBV25-1 and TRBJ1-1; 7 nucleotides agree with TRBD1. The CDR3 loop spans 14 amino acids. V shed 1 base, J shed 8 bases, and the junction held 7 bases outside the gene matches. Per the germline V gene, CDR1 is MGHDK and CDR2 is SYGVNS. The CDR3 nucleotides are TGTGCCAGCAGTGAATCGGGACAGTCCGCCGAAGCTTTCTTT. Translation: CASSESGQSAEAFF.

The gene calls are TRBV27 and TRBJ2-5; 9 nucleotides line up with TRBD2. J lost 1 base, V lost 2 bases, and 5 bases had no gene match. This CDR3 comprises 16 residues. CDR1 is MNHEY, CDR2 SMNVEV, per germline (reference sequence). DNA of the CDR3: TGTGCCAGCAGTTTAAGGGTAGCGGGGGCCCAAGAGACCCAGTACTTC. Translating gives CASSLRVAGAQETQYF.

CDR3 in amino acids: CASSLYVESSYEQYF. The CDR3 nucleotides read TGTGCCAGCAGCTTATATGTTGAAAGCTCCTACGAGCAGTACTTC. The rearrangement links TRBV7-8 to TRBJ2-7, with unresolved D. Trimming removed 2 bases from V and 0 bases from J, with 11 bases in between. Germline CDR1 reads SGHVS; CDR2 reads FQNEAQ. The CDR3 covers 15 residues.